This entry concerns a single T cell receptor (beta chain). This clone was found many times. Its recognized antigen is unknown. No much larger clonotype is one base removed from it; base qualities were not supplied. Libraries came from PCR. TCRdb shows the sequencer as Illumina HiSeq 4000. High-throughput sequencing was used to profile the TCR beta-chain CDR3 region of each patient. The original methods were these. CDR3 differences across clinicopathological groups were used to build a classifier for discriminating distant-metastatic papillary thyroid cancer patients. The Shannon index was used to assess repertoire diversity, and the Morisita-Horn index was used to assess tumor-blood repertoire similarity. TCRdb took the public reads, trimmed them with fastp at Q25, ran MiXCR for clone calling and kept in-frame beta chains. None of the V and J calls come from the authors' own analysis; TCRdb made them. For this sample there are tens of thousands of clones; approximately 24% appear just once. About 7.6% of the sample is held by the ten biggest clonotypes.

The data stem from a study of metastatic and nonmetastatic thyroid tumors (dated by TCRdb to between 2020 and 2021). For the study in its entirety: Repertoires were compared across peripheral blood and tumor or nodule tissue samples from malignant and benign thyroid patients.

No treatment had been received by any patient before thyroid surgery. The study retrospectively analysed patient clinical samples collected from the early 2010s to the late 2010s using T-cell receptor beta sequencing. The research as a whole found: In both blood and tumor samples, TCR beta diversity was reported to be significantly higher in malignant tumors than in benign nodules.

The cysteine opens and the phenylalanine closes a CDR3 of 12 amino acids. The entry retains the CDR3 DNA only, 36 bases that are in frame from base 1. V lost 5 bases and J lost 5 bases; the stretch between them is 11 bases long. The germline V gene (reference sequence) specifies DFQATT as CDR1 and SNEGSKA as CDR2. This clonotype originated in a female donor with papillary thyroid cancer or a benign thyroid nodule (not recorded which). Some clones in this sample may be carry-over from other donors' samples. Recombination linked TRBV20-1 to TRBJ2-3; a tentative D call is TRBD2 (5 bases match). The sample consisted of blood. DNA sequence: TGCAGTGCTCTGACCCGGGGAGATACGCAGTATTTT. Its product reads: CSALTRGDTQYF.